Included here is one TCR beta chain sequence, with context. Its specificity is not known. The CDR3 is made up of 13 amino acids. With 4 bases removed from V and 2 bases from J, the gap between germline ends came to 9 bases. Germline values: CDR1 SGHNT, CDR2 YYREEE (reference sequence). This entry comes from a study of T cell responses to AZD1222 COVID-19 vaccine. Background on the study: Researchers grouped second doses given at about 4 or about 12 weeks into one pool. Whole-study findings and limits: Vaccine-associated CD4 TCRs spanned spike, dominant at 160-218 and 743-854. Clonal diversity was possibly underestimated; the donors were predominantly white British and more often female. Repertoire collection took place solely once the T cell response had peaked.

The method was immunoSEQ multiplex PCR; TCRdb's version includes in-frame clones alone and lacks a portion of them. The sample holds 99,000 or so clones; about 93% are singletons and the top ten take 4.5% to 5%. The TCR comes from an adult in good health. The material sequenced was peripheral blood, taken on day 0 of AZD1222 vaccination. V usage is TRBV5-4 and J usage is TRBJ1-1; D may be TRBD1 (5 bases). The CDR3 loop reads CASSIDRNTEAFF. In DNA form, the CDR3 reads TGTGCCAGCAGCATCGACAGAAACACTGAAGCTTTCTTT. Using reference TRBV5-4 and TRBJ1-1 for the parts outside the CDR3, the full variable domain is ETGVTQSPTHLIKTRGQQVTLRCSSQSGHNTVSWYQQALGQGPQFIFQYYREEENGRGNFPPRFSGLQFPNYSSELNVNALELDDSALYLCASSIDRNTEAFFGQGTRLTVV.